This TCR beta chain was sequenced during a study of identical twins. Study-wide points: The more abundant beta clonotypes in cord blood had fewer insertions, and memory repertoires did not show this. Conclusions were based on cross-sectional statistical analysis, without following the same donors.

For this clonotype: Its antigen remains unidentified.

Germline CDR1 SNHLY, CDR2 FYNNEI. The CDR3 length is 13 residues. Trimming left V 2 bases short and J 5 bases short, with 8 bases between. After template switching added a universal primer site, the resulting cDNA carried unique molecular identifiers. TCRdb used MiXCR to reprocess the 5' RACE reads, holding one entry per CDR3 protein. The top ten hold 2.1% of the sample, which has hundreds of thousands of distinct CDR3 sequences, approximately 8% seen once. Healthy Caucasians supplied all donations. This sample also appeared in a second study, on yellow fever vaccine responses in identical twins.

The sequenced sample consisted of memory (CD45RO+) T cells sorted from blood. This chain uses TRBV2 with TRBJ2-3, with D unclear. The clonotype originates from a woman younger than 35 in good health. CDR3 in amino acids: CASSEQRGDTQYF. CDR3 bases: TGTGCCAGCAGTGAACAACGAGGAGATACGCAGTATTTT.